The 15 T cell receptor beta chains in this list originate from one sample, sequenced in a study of Ad26.COV2.S vaccination and SARS-CoV-2 variants. Only in-frame clones appear in the TCRdb table, and some are missing; sequencing was by immunoSEQ multiplex PCR. The profile shows about 180,000 clones, around 88% of them singletons. Sample: peripheral blood, taken after recovery from COVID-19. The receptors were gathered from a human donor who had recovered from COVID-19.

J is TRBJ1-2 and V is TRBV10-2, with D maybe TRBD1 (5 bases). Germline values: CDR1 WSHSY, CDR2 SAAADI. The CDR3 contains 12 residues. Trimming stripped 8 bases from V and 4 bases from J, with 11 bases between. CDR3 loop: CASLRDSYGYTF. The CDR3, as DNA: TGCGCCAGCCTCAGGGATAGCTATGGCTACACCTTC.

This chain uses TRBV28 with TRBJ2-1; D ambiguous. Looked up from germline, CDR1 is MDHEN and CDR2 is SYDVKM. Trimming took 7 bases from V and 6 from J, leaving 19 bases between them. The CDR3 spans 15 residues. CDR3 region: CASTSPRLLSNEQFF. The CDR3 DNA sequence: TGTGCCAGCACATCTCCGAGACTCCTGTCCAATGAGCAGTTCTTC.

The V and J genes are TRBV18 and TRBJ2-1; D is perhaps TRBD2 (6 bases). CDR1 KGHSH and CDR2 LQKENI come from the germline V gene. The CDR3 sequence is 14 residues long. Trimming removed 4 bases from V and 8 bases from J, with 15 bases in between. The CDR3 here is CASSRYSSDYEQFF. As DNA, the CDR3 is TGTGCCAGCTCACGATACTCTAGCGACTATGAGCAGTTCTTC. Complete variable domain (other parts from reference TRBV18 and TRBJ2-1): NAGVMQNPRHLVRRRGQEARLRCSPMKGHSHVYWYRQLPEEGLKFMVYLQKENIIDESGMPKERFSAEFPKEGPSILRIQQVVRGDSAAYFCASSRYSSDYEQFFGPGTRLTVL.

The V and J genes are TRBV11-1 and TRBJ1-1; 10 nucleotides line up with TRBD1. The CDR3 has 16 residues. Germline V gene data show CDR1 as SGHAT and CDR2 as FQDESV (reference sequence). The trim removed 1 base at V and 3 bases at J, leaving 5 bases unmatched. CDR3 DNA sequence: TGTGCCAGCAGCTTAGGACAGGGGGCGGCCTACACTGAAGCTTTCTTT. This translates into CASSLGQGAAYTEAFF. The full variable domain, its missing parts supplied by reference TRBV11-1 and TRBJ1-1, is EAEVAQSPRYKITEKSQAVAFWCDPISGHATLYWYRQILGQGPELLVQFQDESVVDDSQLPKDRFSAERLKGVDSTLKIQPAELGDSAMYLCASSLGQGAAYTEAFFGQGTRLTVV.

V is TRBV9 and J is TRBJ1-2, with D perhaps TRBD1 (5 bases). Germline V gene lookup returns CDR1 SGDLS and CDR2 YYNGEE. The CDR3 runs 15 residues. The germline V and J ends were trimmed by 0 bases and 1 base, with 10 bases remaining between them. In DNA form, the CDR3 reads TGTGCCAGCAGCGTAGAGGGCAGGGTTAACTATGGCTACACCTTC. Translated: CASSVEGRVNYGYTF.

The V and J genes are TRBV7-9 and TRBJ2-7; 7 nucleotides agree with TRBD1. CDR3 length: 14 residues. After removal of 5 bases from V and 2 bases from J, the junction contained 6 bases not matched to a gene. The germline CDR1 and CDR2 sequences are SEHNR and FQNEAQ (reference sequence). The CDR3 coding sequence is TGTGCCAGCAGCGATACAGGGGCACCCTACGAGCAGTACTTC. This gives the protein CASSDTGAPYEQYF.

The chain combines TRBV2 with TRBJ1-1, with no clear D. V lost 0 bases and J lost 6, with 20 bases in between. The CDR3 is 17 residues long. CDR1 SNHLY and CDR2 FYNNEI come from the germline V gene. CDR3 sequence: CASSEALQFSLRAEAFF. CDR3 bases: TGTGCCAGCAGTGAAGCGCTTCAATTTAGCCTACGGGCTGAAGCTTTCTTT.

The chain recombines TRBV2 with TRBJ1-2; a possible D gene is TRBD1 (5 bases). In germline, CDR1 is SNHLY, CDR2 FYNNEI. The CDR3 is 12 amino acids. Trimming shortened V by 6 bases and J by 5 bases, and 10 bases separated the two germline ends. The CDR3 DNA reads TGTGCCAGCAGGACGGGGCTTTATGGCTACACCTTC. Its protein product is CASRTGLYGYTF.

The genes are TRBV5-4 and TRBJ2-7; 7 bases are shared with TRBD2. The CDR3 spans 14 residues. Germline trimming cut 3 bases from V and 3 bases from J; bases unmatched to any gene: 6. Germline V gene sequence: CDR1 SGHNT, CDR2 YYREEE (reference sequence). The CDR3: CASSSPGLSYEQYF. The CDR3 nucleotides are TGTGCCAGCAGCTCACCGGGACTAAGCTACGAGCAGTACTTC.

The chain has TRBV9 and TRBJ2-3; a weak D match, TRBD2 (5 bases). Trimming removed 0 bases from V and 5 bases from J, with 10 bases in between. There are 14 residues in the CDR3. CDR1 SGDLS and CDR2 YYNGEE come from the germline V gene. As DNA, the CDR3 is TGTGCCAGCAGCGTAGAACTAGTTCAAGATACGCAGTATTTT. Protein sequence: CASSVELVQDTQYF.

The chain combines TRBV5-1 with TRBJ2-1; 8 bases align to TRBD2. The CDR3 contains 16 residues. From germline, CDR1 is SGHRS and CDR2 YFSETQ. Trimming took 4 bases from V and 9 from J; bases not matched to a gene: 15. The CDR3 bases are TGCGCCAGCAGCCCCCGTCTGACATCGGGAGGGGGTGAGCAGTTCTTC. Residues: CASSPRLTSGGGEQFF.

The chain joins TRBV6-5 to TRBJ2-3; D unresolved. The CDR3 is made up of 13 amino acids. CDR1 and CDR2 (germline): MNHEY, SVGAGI. V lost 7 bases and J lost 2, with 10 bases in between. The CDR3 sequence: CASTFTDTDTQYF. The CDR3 DNA sequence: TGTGCCAGCACTTTCACAGACACAGATACGCAGTATTTT.

This chain joins TRBV29-1 and TRBJ2-5; 10 bases match TRBD1. This CDR3 has 11 amino acids. V trimming: 6 bases; J trimming: 7 bases; junction bases outside the gene matches: 2. Germline CDR1 is SQVTM and CDR2 is ANQGSEA. This CDR3 is CSVDRGGTQYF. CDR3 DNA: TGCAGCGTGGACAGGGGGGGGACCCAGTACTTC.

The chain employs TRBV10-1 and TRBJ2-7; 11 bases fit TRBD2. CDR3 length: 14 residues. Germline assignment: CDR1 WNHNN and CDR2 SYGVQD (reference sequence). Germline trimming cut 2 bases from V and 6 bases from J; bases unmatched to any gene: 3. The CDR3 DNA follows: TGCGCCAGCAGTGAGGCTAGCGGGAGGACCGAGCAGTACTTC. Its translation is CASSEASGRTEQYF.

This rearrangement joins TRBV20-1 to TRBJ1-2, with D maybe TRBD1 (6 bases). The V gene lost 3 bases and the J gene lost 2 bases, with 19 bases spanning the gap. From germline, CDR1 is DFQATT and CDR2 SNEGSKA (reference sequence). This CDR3 spans 16 amino acids. The CDR3 spells CSASEYGQRYNYGYTF. The CDR3 nucleotides read TGCAGTGCTAGTGAGTACGGACAGCGATACAACTATGGCTACACCTTC.